This T cell receptor beta chain was recovered during a study of blood T cell repertoires in COVID-19 (TCRdb year 2020). As for the study more broadly: Samples from collaborators originated in the United States, Italy and Spain and spanned both the acute and convalescent phases of COVID-19. The material from the prospective study consisted of cDNA or gDNA derived from T cells, B-cell-depleted T cells, or PBMCs. Deeply sampled blood TCRbeta repertoires from subjects exposed to, actively infected with, or recovered from COVID-19 were included in the dataset. The repertoires were made available in a free public database intended to serve as a resource for research on the immune response to SARS-CoV-2. Samples came from the ongoing ImmuneRACE study (first 160 participants) plus 1,254 subjects from 6 global collaborators. A de-identified subject ID, COVID-19 status, age in years and sex were almost always included in the sample metadata. Where HLA class I and class II types were available, the types were taken from metadata supplied by the sample provider, not from assay-based typing. General study outcomes and caveats: Clinical and demographic metadata were provided uncurated, with the amount varying by source and participant.

Whole blood was collected in K2EDTA tubes by collaborating institutions according to the institutions' own protocols. Collaborator samples were shipped for TCRbeta analysis as frozen whole blood, isolated PBMCs, or DNA extracted from either sample type. V is shortened by 3 bases, J by 2 bases, and the region joining them spans 17 bases. The CDR3 holds 16 amino acids from the cysteine to the phenylalanine. Kept here is only the CDR3 DNA, which spans 48 bases and is read in frame from base 1. From the germline V gene (reference sequence), CDR1 is SGHKS and CDR2 is YYEKEE. TCRbeta CDR3 regions were amplified from genomic DNA by means of the immunoSEQ Assay, a bias-controlled multiplex PCR. The source study handled its data this way. Within the assay, amplification of reference gene primers was used to estimate how many nucleated cells each sample contained. To quantify the absolute abundance of each unique TCRbeta CDR3 rearrangement, sequence reads were collapsed and filtered. For each sample, productive Simpson clonality was calculated as the square root of Simpson's diversity index across productive rearrangements. Sourced from immuneACCESS, this table was stored by TCRdb with only in-frame sequences that have V and J called. A share of the clones is absent; for the studies checked, an unresolved V gene accounts for under half, and the remainder has no known explanation. V and J calls and clone size come straight from that table; D and trimming were deduced from the DNA. Present in this sample are 30,000 to 50,000 clones, more than 70% of which were seen just once. Jointly, the top ten make up about 4.2% of the sample.

In regard to this clone: The specificity of this receptor is unknown. There are no base qualities to consult, and no much larger clone falls within one base.

The specimen was peripheral blood. This clonotype was obtained from a man aged 55 to 70 with acute or convalescent COVID-19. The chain is made from TRBV5-5 and TRBJ1-2, and perhaps TRBD1 as D gene, on 5 matching bases. CDR3 loop: CASSWARQTVNYGYTF. The nucleotide sequence is TGTGCCAGCAGCTGGGCCCGACAGACCGTCAACTATGGCTACACCTTC.